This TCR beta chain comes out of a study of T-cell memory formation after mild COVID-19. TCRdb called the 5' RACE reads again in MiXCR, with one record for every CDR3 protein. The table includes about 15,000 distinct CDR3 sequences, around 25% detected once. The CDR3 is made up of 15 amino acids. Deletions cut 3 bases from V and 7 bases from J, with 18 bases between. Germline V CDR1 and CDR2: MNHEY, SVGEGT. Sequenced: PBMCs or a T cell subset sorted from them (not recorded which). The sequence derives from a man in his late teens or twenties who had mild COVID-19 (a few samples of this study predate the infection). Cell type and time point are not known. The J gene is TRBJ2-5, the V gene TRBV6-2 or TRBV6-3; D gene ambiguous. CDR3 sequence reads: CASSYIEAVLGTQYF. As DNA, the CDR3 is TGTGCCAGCAGTTATATAGAAGCCGTCCTTGGGACCCAGTACTTC.